The source of this T cell receptor beta chain is a study of T cells in narcolepsy. Worth noting for this clone: The antigen is unknown.

Some clones are missing from TCRdb's copy, which holds only in-frame ones; the method was immunoSEQ multiplex PCR. The sample includes 23,000 or so clones, almost 85% seen only once; the top ten take about 1.3%. The study, taken as a whole, reports: HCRT-specific and TRIB2-specific autoreactive clonotypes appeared among same-patient CSF and blood CD4+ clonotypes.

Trimming cost V 4 bases and J 6 bases; bases outside gene matches: 6. This CDR3 comprises 15 residues. Germline assignment: CDR1 KGHSH and CDR2 LQKENI. The chain carries TRBV18 and TRBJ2-2; 9 positions match TRBD1. The origin of this receptor is a human donor with narcolepsy. Material for sequencing was CD45RA- memory CD4+ T cells from PBMCs. CDR3 sequence (DNA): TGTGCCAGCTCACAAAGACAGGGGGACCCCGGGGAGCTGTTTTTT. This encodes CASSQRQGDPGELFF.